Sequencing of this T cell receptor beta chain was carried out in a study of T-cell reconstitution after alpha-beta-depleted transplantation in children. This CDR3 comprises 15 residues. Germline V gives CDR1 MDHEN, CDR2 SYDVKM. Trimming stripped 1 base from V and 9 bases from J, with 16 bases between. Preparation of the TCRbeta library was carried out with unique molecular identifiers. TCRdb reprocessed the PCR reads via MiXCR and lists one record per CDR3 protein. The sample holds over 300,000 distinct CDR3 sequences, 9% to 12% seen once. This clonotype was recorded at least ten times. The clonotype comes from a human donor who donated a stem cell graft to a child with acute lymphoblastic leukemia. This chain joins TRBV28 and TRBJ2-1; D might be TRBD1 (5 bases). The sequences come from PBMCs from the stem cell graft donor, collected from the stem cell graft. Written as DNA, the CDR3 is TGTGCCAGCAGTTTATTTCCCAGGGTGCTCGGTGAGCAGTTCTTC. It codes for CASSLFPRVLGEQFF.